This T cell receptor (beta chain) came from a study of type 1 regulatory T cells. Turning to the study itself: An in vitro protocol generated T-allo10, a Tr1-enriched, alloantigen-specific CD4 T cell product. Regarding the study as a whole: Type 1 regulatory T cells had a more restricted TCR repertoire than non-type 1 regulatory T cells.

Germline values: CDR1 ENHRY, CDR2 SYGVKD. The CDR3 contains 17 residues. Germline trimming cut 4 bases from V and 0 bases from J; bases unmatched to any gene: 12. TCRdb passed the reads through MiXCR, listing each CDR3 protein once. The sample lists 35,000 to 50,000 distinct CDR3 sequences; 9.5% to 15% were seen once. This clonotype was observed many times. The antigen is not known. The chain uses TRBV10-3 and TRBJ2-7; the match to TRBD2 covers 7 bases. The sample taken for sequencing was cultured non-Tr1 T cells, either the whole culture or a sorted T cell fraction (not recorded which). The sequence was collected from a human donor in good health. DNA of the CDR3: TGTGCCATCAGTGCTGGGACGGCTAGCGGCTACTCCTACGAGCAGTACTTC. This sequence encodes CAISAGTASGYSYEQYF.